The clone carrying this T cell receptor (beta chain) was seen a few times. Its cognate antigen is unknown. Sequenced by immunoSEQ multiplex PCR; TCRdb stores in-frame clones only, minus some. In the table there are 9,500 to 15,000 clones, more than 70% of which are singletons. The data derive from a study of vaccination effects on CD4 cells after COVID-19. Study results and limitations: Few convalescent patients were included, and no early post-infection timepoints were sampled.

After expansion with viral peptide pools in the ViraFEST assay, antigen-specific CD4+ T cells were sequenced. Once cultured for around 11 days, the cells underwent separation to obtain CD4+ T cells. Each participant was given two doses of one vaccine (BNT162b2 or mRNA-1273). Absence of prior SARS-CoV-2 infection characterized the vaccine recipients, who showed negative nucleocapsid antibodies. Some 2 million PBMC were placed in each well, which was supplemented with 10 IU/ml IL-2 and around 9.4 ug/ml peptides. Researchers swapped half the medium for IL-2 medium on both days 3 and 7. The CDR3 is 16 amino acids. CDR1 and CDR2 (germline): MGHRA, YSYEKL. V shed 1 base and J shed 6 bases, with 13 bases lying between them.

The V call is TRBV4-1, the J call TRBJ1-6; D might be TRBD1 (5 bases). The receptor was isolated from a human donor who received a COVID-19 vaccine. Source: CD4+ T cells from PBMCs cultured with SARS-CoV-2 spike peptides, taken after COVID-19 vaccination. The CDR3 here is CASSQGGRVGNSPLHF. The CDR3 nucleotides are TGCGCCAGCAGCCAAGGGGGCAGGGTGGGTAATTCACCCCTCCACTTT.